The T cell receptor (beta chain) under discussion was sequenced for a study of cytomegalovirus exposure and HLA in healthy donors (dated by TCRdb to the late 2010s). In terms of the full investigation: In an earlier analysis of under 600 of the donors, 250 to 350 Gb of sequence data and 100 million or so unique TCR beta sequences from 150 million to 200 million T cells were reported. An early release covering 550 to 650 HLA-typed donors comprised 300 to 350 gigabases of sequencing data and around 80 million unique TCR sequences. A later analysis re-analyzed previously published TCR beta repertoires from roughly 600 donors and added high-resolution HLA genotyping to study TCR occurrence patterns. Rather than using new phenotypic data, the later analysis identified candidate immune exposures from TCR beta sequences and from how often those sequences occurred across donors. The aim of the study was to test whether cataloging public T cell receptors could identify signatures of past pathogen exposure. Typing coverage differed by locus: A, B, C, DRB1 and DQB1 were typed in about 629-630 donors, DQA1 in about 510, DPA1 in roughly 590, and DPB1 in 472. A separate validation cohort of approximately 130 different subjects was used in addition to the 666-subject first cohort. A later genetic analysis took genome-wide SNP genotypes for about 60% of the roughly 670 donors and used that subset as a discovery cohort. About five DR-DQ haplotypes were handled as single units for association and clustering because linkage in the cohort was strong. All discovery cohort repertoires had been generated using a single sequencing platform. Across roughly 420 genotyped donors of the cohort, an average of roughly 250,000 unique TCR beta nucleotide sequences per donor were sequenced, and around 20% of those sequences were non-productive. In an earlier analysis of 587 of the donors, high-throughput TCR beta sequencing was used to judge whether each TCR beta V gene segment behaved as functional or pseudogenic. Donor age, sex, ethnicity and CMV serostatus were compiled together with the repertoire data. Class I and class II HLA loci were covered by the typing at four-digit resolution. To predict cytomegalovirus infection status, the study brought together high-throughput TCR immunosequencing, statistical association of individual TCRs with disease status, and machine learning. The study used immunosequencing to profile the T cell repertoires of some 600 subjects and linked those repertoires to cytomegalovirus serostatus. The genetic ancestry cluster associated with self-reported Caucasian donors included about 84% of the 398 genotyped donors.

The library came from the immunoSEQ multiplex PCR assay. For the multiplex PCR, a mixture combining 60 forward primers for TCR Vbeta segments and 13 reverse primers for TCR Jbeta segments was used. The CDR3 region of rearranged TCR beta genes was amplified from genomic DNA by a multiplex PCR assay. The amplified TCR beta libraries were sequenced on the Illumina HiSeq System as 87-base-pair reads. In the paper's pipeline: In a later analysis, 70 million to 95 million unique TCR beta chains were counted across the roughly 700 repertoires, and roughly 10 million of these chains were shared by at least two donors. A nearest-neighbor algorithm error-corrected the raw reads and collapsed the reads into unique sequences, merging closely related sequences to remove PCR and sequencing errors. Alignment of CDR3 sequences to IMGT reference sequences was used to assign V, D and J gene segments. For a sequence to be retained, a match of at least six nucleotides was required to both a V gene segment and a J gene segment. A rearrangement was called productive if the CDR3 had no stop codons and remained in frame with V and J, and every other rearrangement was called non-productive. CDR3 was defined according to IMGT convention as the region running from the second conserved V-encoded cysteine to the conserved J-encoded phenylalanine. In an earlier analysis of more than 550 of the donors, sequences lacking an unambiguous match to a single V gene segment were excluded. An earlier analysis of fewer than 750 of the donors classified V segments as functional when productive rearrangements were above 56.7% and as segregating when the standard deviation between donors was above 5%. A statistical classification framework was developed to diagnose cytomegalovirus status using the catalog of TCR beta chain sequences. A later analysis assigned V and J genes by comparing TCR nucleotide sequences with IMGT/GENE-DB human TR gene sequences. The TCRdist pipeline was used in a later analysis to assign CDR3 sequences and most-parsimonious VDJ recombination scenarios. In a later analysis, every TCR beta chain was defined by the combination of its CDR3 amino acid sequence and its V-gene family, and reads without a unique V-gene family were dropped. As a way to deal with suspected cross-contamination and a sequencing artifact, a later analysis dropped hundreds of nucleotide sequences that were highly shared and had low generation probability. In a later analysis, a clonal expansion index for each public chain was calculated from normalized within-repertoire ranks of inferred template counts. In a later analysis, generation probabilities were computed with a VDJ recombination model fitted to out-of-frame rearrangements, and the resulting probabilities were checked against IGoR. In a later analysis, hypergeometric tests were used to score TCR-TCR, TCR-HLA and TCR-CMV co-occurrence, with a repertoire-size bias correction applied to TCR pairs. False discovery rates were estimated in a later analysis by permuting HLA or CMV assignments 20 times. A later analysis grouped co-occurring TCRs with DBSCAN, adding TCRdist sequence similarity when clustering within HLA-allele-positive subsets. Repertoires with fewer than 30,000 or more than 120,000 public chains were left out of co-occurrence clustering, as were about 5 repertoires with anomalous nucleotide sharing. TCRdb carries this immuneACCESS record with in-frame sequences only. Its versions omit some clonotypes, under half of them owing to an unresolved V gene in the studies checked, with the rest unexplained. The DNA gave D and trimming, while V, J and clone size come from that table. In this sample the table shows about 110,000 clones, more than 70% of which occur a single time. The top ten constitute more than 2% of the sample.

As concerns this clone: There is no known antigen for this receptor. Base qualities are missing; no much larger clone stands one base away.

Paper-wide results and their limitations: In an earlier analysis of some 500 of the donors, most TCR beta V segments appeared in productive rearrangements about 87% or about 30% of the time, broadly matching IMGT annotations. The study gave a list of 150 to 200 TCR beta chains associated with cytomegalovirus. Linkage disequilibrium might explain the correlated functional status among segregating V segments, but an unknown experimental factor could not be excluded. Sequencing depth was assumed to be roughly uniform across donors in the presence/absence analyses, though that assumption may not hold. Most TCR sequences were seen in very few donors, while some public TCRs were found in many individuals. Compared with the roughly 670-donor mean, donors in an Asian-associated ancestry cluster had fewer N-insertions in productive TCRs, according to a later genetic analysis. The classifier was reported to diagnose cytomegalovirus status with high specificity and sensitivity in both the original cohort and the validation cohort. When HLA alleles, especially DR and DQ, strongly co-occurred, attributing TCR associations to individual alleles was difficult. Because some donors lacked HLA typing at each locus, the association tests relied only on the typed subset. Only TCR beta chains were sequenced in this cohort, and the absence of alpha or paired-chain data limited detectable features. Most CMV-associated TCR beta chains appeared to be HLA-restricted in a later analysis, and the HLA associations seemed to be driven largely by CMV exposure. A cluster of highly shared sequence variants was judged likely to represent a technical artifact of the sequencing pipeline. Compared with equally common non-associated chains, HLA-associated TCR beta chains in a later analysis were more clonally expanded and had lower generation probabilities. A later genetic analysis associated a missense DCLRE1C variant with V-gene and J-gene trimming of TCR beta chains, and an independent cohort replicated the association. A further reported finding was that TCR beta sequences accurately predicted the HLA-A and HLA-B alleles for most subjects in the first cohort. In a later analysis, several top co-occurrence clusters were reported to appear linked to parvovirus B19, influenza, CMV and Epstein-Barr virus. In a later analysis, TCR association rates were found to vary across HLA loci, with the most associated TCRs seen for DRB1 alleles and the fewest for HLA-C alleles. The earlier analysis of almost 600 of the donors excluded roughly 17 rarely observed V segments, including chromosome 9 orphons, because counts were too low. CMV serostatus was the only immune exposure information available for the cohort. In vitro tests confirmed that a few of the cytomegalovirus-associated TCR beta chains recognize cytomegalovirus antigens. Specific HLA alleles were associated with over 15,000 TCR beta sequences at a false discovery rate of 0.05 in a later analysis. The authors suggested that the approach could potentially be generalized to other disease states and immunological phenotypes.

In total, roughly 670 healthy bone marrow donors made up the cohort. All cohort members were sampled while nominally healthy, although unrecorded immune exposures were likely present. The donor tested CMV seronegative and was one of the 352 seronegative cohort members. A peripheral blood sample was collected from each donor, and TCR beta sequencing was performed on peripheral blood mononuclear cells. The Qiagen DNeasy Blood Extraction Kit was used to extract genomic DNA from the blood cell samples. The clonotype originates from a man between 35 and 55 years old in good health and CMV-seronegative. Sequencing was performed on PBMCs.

The CDR3 reads CASSEPGLAKGYEQYF. The DNA sequence is TGTGCCAGCAGTGAACCGGGACTCGCGAAGGGGTACGAGCAGTACTTC. This chain is built from TRBV2 and TRBJ2-7; possibly the D gene is TRBD2, per 6 matching bases. CDR1 and CDR2, per the germline V gene, are SNHLY and FYNNEI. CDR3 length: 16 amino acids, cysteine to phenylalanine. The DNA shown is the 48-base CDR3, in frame from base 1. At the junction V is shortened by 2 bases and J by 4 bases, with 18 bases in between.